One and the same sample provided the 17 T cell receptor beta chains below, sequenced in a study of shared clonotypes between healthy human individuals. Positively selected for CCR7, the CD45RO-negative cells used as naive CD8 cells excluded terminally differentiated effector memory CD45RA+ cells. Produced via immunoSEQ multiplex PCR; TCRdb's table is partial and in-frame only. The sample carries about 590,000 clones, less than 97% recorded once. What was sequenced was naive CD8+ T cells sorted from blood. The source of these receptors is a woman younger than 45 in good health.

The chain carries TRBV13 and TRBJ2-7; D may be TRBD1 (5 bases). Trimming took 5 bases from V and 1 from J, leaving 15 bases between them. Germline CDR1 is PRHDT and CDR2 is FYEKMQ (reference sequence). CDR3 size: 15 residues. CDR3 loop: CASSHQGYPSYEQYF. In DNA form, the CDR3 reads TGTGCCAGCAGCCACCAGGGCTACCCATCCTACGAGCAGTACTTC.

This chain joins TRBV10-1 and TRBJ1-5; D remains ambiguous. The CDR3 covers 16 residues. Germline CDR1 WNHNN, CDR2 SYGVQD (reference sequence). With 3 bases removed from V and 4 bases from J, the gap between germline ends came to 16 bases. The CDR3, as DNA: TGCGCCAGCAGTGATCTGTTTTTAGCGCCTAATCAGCCCCAGCATTTT. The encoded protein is CASSDLFLAPNQPQHF.

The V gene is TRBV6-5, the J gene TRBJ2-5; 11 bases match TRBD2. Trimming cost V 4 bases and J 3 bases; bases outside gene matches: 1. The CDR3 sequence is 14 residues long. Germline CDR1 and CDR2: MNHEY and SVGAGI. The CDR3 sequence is CASSSLAGEETQYF. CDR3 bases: TGTGCCAGCAGTTCACTAGCGGGAGAAGAGACCCAGTACTTC.

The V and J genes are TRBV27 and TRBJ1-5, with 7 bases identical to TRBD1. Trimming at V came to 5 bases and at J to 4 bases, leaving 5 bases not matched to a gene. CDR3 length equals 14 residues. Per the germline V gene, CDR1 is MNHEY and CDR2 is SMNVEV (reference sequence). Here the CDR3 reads CASSIGTDNQPQHF. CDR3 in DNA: TGTGCCAGCAGTATCGGGACAGATAATCAGCCCCAGCATTTT.

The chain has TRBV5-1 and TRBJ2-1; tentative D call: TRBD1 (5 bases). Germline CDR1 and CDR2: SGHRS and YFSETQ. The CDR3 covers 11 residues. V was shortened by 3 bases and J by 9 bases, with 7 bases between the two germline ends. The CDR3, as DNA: TGCGCCAGCAGCTATGGGGCTGAGCAGTTCTTC. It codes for CASSYGAEQFF.

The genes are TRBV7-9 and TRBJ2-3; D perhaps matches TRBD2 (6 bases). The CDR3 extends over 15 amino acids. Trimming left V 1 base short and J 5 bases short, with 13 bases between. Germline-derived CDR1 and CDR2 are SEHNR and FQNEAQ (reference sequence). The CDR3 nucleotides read TGTGCCAGCAGCTTAGTCGGGAGCGGTAGAGATACGCAGTATTTT. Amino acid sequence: CASSLVGSGRDTQYF.

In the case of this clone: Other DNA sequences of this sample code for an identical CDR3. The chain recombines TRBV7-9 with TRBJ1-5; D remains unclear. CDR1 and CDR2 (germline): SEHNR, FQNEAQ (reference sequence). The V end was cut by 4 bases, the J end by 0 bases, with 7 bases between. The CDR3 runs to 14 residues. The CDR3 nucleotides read TGTGCCAGCAGCTCCACAGATAGCAATCAGCCCCAGCATTTT. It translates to CASSSTDSNQPQHF.

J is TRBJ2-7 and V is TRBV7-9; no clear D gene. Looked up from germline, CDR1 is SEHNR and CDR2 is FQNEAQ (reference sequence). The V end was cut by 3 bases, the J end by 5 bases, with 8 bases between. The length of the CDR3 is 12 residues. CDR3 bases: TGTGCCAGCAGCTTCGGCACCCACGAGCAGTACTTC. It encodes CASSFGTHEQYF.

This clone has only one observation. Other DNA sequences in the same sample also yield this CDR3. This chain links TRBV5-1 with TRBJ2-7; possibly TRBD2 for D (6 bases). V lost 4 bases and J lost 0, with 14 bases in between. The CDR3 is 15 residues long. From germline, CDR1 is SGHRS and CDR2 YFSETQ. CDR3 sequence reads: CASSLDRDSSYEQYF. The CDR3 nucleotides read TGCGCCAGCAGCCTAGACCGGGACTCCTCCTACGAGCAGTACTTC.

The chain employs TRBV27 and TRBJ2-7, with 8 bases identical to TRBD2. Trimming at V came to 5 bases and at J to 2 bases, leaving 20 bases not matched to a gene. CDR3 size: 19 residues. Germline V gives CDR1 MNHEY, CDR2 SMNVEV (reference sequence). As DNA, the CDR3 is TGTGCCAGCAGTCTCAACACACCCACCGTGGCGGGAGGAACCTACGAGCAGTACTTC. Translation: CASSLNTPTVAGGTYEQYF.

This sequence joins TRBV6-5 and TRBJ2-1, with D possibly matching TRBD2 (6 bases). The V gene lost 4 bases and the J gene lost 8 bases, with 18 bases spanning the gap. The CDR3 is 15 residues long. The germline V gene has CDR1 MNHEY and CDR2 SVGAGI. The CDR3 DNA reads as TGTGCCAGCAGTTGCCAGAGTTTACCGGGAGATGAGCAGTTCTTC. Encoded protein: CASSCQSLPGDEQFF.

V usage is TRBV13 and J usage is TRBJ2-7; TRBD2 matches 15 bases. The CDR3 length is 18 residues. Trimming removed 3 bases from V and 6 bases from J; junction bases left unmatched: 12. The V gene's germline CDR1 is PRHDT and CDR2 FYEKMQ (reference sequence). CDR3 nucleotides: TGTGCCAGCAGCTTTGGGACTAGCGGGAGGCCATTACCCGGCGAGCAGTACTTC. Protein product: CASSFGTSGRPLPGEQYF.

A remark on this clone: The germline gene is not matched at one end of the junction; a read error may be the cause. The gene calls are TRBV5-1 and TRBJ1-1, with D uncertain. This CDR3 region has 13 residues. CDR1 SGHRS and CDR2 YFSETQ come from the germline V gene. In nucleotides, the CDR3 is TGCGCCAGCAGCTTGGATTCGGGCACTGAAACTTTCTTT. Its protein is CASSLDSGTETFF.

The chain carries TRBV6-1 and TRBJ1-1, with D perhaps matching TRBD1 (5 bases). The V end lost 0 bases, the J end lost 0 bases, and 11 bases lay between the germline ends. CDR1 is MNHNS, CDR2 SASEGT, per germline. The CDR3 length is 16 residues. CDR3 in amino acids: CASSEARGGVNTEAFF. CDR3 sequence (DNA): TGTGCCAGCAGTGAAGCCCGGGGCGGAGTGAACACTGAAGCTTTCTTT.

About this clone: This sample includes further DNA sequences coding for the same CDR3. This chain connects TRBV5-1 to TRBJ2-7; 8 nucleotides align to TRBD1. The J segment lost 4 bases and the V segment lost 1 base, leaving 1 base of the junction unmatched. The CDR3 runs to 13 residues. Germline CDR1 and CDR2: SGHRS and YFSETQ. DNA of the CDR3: TGCGCCAGCAGCTTGACAGGGGGGTACGAGCAGTACTTC. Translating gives CASSLTGGYEQYF. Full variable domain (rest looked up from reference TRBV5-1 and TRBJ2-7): KAGVTQTPRYLIKTRGQQVTLSCSPISGHRSVSWYQQTPGQGLQFLFEYFSETQRNKGNFPGRFSGRQFSNSRSEMNVSTLELGDSALYLCASSLTGGYEQYFGPGTRLTVT.

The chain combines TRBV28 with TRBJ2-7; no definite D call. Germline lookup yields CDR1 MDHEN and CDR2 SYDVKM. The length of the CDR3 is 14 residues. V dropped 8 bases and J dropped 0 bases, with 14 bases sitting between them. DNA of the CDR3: TGTGCCAGCTCTCCGATTCCAAGCTCCTACGAGCAGTACTTC. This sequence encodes CASSPIPSSYEQYF.

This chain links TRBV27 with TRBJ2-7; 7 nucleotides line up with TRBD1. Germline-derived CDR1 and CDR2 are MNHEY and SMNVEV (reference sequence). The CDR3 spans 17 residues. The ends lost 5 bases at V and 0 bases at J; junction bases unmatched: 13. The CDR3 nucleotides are TGTGCCAGCAGTACACCACCCGACAGGGCTTCCTCCTACGAGCAGTACTTC. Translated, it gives CASSTPPDRASSYEQYF.